The next 9 T cell receptor beta chains were all read from a single sample in a study of T cell changes during pregnancy in multiple sclerosis. Produced via immunoSEQ multiplex PCR; TCRdb's table is partial and in-frame only. The table lists 30,000 to 35,000 clones, approximately 88% of them singletons. The material was CD8+ T cells from peripheral blood mononuclear cells, obtained before pregnancy. The receptor source for this set is a female donor with multiple sclerosis, enrolled in a pregnancy study.

CDR3: CATSREGAFVDTQYF. The CDR3 DNA reads as TGTGCCACCAGCAGAGAAGGGGCGTTCGTGGATACGCAGTATTTT. The chain uses TRBV15 and TRBJ2-3, with a possible D match to TRBD1 (5 bases). V lost 0 bases and J 6 bases, leaving 13 bases between the germline ends. The CDR3 has 15 amino acids. Germline CDR1 and CDR2: LNHNV and YYDKDF (reference sequence).

This chain connects TRBV4-2 to TRBJ1-4, with 8 bases that match TRBD1. Germline CDR1 reads LGHNA; CDR2 reads YNFKEQ. Trimming at V came to 2 bases and at J to 4 bases, leaving 3 bases not matched to a gene. CDR3 length equals 15 residues. The CDR3 DNA follows: TGTGCCAGCAGCCAAAGGACAGGGTTTAATGAAAAACTGTTTTTT. Translation gives CASSQRTGFNEKLFF.

The rearrangement joins TRBV2 to TRBJ1-2, with TRBD1 as a possible D gene (5 bases). The length of the CDR3 is 16 residues. The germline V gene has CDR1 SNHLY and CDR2 FYNNEI. Trimming left V 2 bases short and J 0 bases short, with 13 bases between. In DNA form, the CDR3 reads TGTGCCAGCAGTGAATCCTTCAGGGCCTCTAACTATGGCTACACCTTC. Its protein product is CASSESFRASNYGYTF.

This clone was observed once. The chain has TRBV13 and TRBJ2-5; 8 nucleotides align to TRBD2. Trimming at V came to 2 bases and at J to 3 bases, leaving 8 bases not matched to a gene. CDR1 is PRHDT and CDR2 is FYEKMQ in the germline V gene (reference sequence). The CDR3 loop spans 16 amino acids. The CDR3, as DNA: TGTGCCAGCAGCTTAAGGCTAGCGGGCCTTAAAGAGACCCAGTACTTC. Amino acid sequence: CASSLRLAGLKETQYF.

DNA of the CDR3: TGCGCCAGCAGTCCAGACAGGGAATACAATGAGCAGTTCTTC. It encodes CASSPDREYNEQFF. This chain connects TRBV10-2 to TRBJ2-1; 7 positions match TRBD1. CDR1 and CDR2 (germline): WSHSY, SAAADI. The CDR3 covers 14 residues. With 5 bases clipped from V and 4 bases from J, the junction kept 5 bases outside the gene matches.

The J gene is TRBJ2-1, the V gene TRBV2; the match to TRBD2 covers 8 bases. The CDR3 consists of 17 residues. Looked up from germline, CDR1 is SNHLY and CDR2 is FYNNEI. V shed 8 bases, J shed 10 bases, and the junction held 22 bases outside the gene matches. CDR3 nucleotide sequence: TGTGCCAGCGTCGCACCGTTGGTGGGGCTAGCGGGTCCAGAGCAGTTCTTC. It specifies CASVAPLVGLAGPEQFF.

The rearrangement uses TRBV7-3 and TRBJ1-6; 7 bases agree with TRBD1. Germline CDR1 and CDR2: SGHTA and FQGTGA. With 4 bases clipped from V and 9 bases from J, the junction kept 6 bases outside the gene matches. The CDR3 is 14 residues long. The CDR3 DNA reads TGTGCCAGCAGCTGGTCAGGGGGTGGTTCACCCCTCCACTTT. Amino acids: CASSWSGGGSPLHF.

V gene TRBV2 combines with J gene TRBJ2-5; 10 bases are shared with TRBD2. The germline V gene has CDR1 SNHLY and CDR2 FYNNEI. The CDR3 covers 15 residues. The ends lost 8 bases at V and 5 bases at J; junction bases unmatched: 11. CDR3 DNA sequence: TGTGCCAGCCGATGGCTTAGCGGGGGGCGGGAGACCCAGTACTTC. Protein: CASRWLSGGRETQYF.

The chain carries TRBV6-1 and TRBJ1-6; 7 nucleotides match TRBD1. Germline assignment: CDR1 MNHNS and CDR2 SASEGT. V lost 5 bases and J lost 6; bases outside the gene matches: 4. The CDR3 covers 14 residues. The CDR3, as DNA: TGTGCCAGCAGTCCAACAGGGGCTAATTCACCCCTCCACTTT. It codes for CASSPTGANSPLHF.